The entry below gives a single TCR beta chain sequence along with its context. This clonotype was seen a single time. Its antigen target is currently unknown. Because the CDR3 is missing its conserved closing phenylalanine or tryptophan, this is likely a read error. This entry comes from a study of response to subunit inactivated influenza vaccine listed by TCRdb under 2018. Looking at the study overall: Deep quantitative T cell receptor repertoire profiling was used in the study to track responses to a trivalent subunit inactivated influenza vaccine. Overall study results and their limits: The authors proposed that each seasonal influenza vaccination may bring in only a limited number of new T cells.

Receptors were amplified or captured by RT-PCR. Sequencer: Illumina HiSeq 2500. TCRdb trimmed public reads at Q25 via fastp, called clones via MiXCR and kept in-frame beta chains. Rows with one shared CDR3 protein collapse into an entry with the most common genes and DNA. The sample includes roughly 550,000 distinct CDR3 sequences, with 20% to 25% observed a single time. In total, the top ten clones hold approximately 3% of the sample. Sequences SGHTA (CDR1) and FQGNSA (CDR2) are obtained from the germline V gene. The CDR3 numbers 16 amino acids, ends counted. Only the CDR3 DNA stays, 48 bases, in frame from base 1. V is shortened by 1 base, J by 2 bases, and the region joining them spans 13 bases. Separately, the same data were catalogued under a study of T cells expressing NK-cell markers. Reported in the second study: TCR beta cDNA libraries were prepared using 5'RACE template switching, which introduced a universal primer site and unique molecular identifiers. Three sorted T-cell subsets (CD3+CD56+NKG2C+, CD3+CD56+NKG2C- and CD3+CD56-NKG2C+) from about 8 donors had their TCR beta-chain repertoires profiled. Among the eight sequenced donors, seven were HCMV-seropositive and one was HCMV-seronegative. To restrict sorting to alphabetaTCR-expressing T cells, an anti-gammadeltaTCR antibody was added in several experiments. For five or six donors, the dominant CD3+CD56+NKG2C+ clonotypes were among the top 10 CD8+ clonotypes and accounted for roughly 1.0-7.5% of CD8+ T cells. Those dominant clonotypes were again the most abundant among CD3+CD56-NKG2C+ cells in a handful of donors, at about 28.3-60.1%. Whether the expanded NKG2C-expressing T cell clones were specific for HCMV antigens was left unclear. The study sequenced eight donors, all healthy volunteers chosen at random: three men and five women. HCMV-specific IgG was detected in serum with a commercial ELISA kit to determine HCMV serostatus. Peripheral blood mononuclear cells were isolated from blood by Ficoll density gradient centrifugation. Using Miltenyi isolation kits, CD4+ and CD8+ T cells were isolated from PBMC through magnetic immunoseparation. Priming for cDNA synthesis came from the TCR beta constant segment, and two successive PCR amplification steps followed. Sequencing of the libraries produced 2 x 150 bp reads on Illumina HiSeq 2000/2500, MiSeq or NextSeq. MIGEC was used to demultiplex reads and group reads by UMI, and MiTCR was used to assemble and quantify clonotypes. Only TCR cDNA sequences supported by at least two reads were kept to exclude erroneous sequences. The tcR package was used for downstream repertoire analysis, and clonotypes were matched between fractions using CDR3 nucleotide sequence together with V segment. VDJmatch was used to annotate antigen specificity against VDJdb, with one amino acid substitution in CDR3 allowed.

The sequence is built from TRBV7-2 and TRBJ2-3; TRBD1 could be the D gene, as 6 bases match. The clonotype comes from a man between 50 and 59 years old who received an inactivated influenza vaccine. Donor details come from another sample of the same person, matched by shared clones. The sequencing used CD4+ T cells sorted from PBMCs, collected approximately 13 days after vaccination. The CDR3 corresponds to CASSLGLGAHTDTQYY. DNA sequence: TGTGCCAGCAGCTTAGGACTGGGGGCACACACAGATACGCAGTATTAT.